This T cell receptor (beta chain) is from a study of blood T cell repertoires in COVID-19. This CDR3 is 15 amino acids long. CDR1 is SGHDN and CDR2 is FVKESK in the germline V gene. V dropped 3 bases and J dropped 2 bases, with 14 bases sitting between them. Methods used by the authors: Reference gene primers were amplified, and this amplification served to estimate nucleated cell counts. Clones were read by immunoSEQ multiplex PCR, and TCRdb kept only the in-frame ones, dropping some. V and J calls and clone size are given by that table; D and trimming were obtained from the DNA. The sample lists a few hundred thousand clones, about four fifths seen once, with less than 3.5% in the top ten.

The chain couples TRBV14 to TRBJ2-7; the D gene is possibly TRBD2 (6 bases). The material sequenced was peripheral blood. This receptor was taken from a woman aged 18 to 35 with acute or convalescent COVID-19. DNA for the CDR3: TGTGCCAGCAGCCATCCGGGGGTGCGGGCCTACGAGCAGTACTTC. Amino acids: CASSHPGVRAYEQYF. Filled out from reference TRBV14 and TRBJ2-7, the complete variable domain reads EAGVTQFPSHSVIEKGQTVTLRCDPISGHDNLYWYRRVMGKEIKFLLHFVKESKQDESGMPNNRFLAERTGGTYSTLKVQPAELEDSGVYFCASSHPGVRAYEQYFGPGTRLTVT.